This T cell receptor beta chain was observed in a study of control samples from healthy donors and cancer patients. Data came from immunoSEQ multiplex PCR; TCRdb stores just in-frame clones and leaves some out. Among 150,000 to 200,000 clones listed, 80% to 95% were seen once. The CDR3 totals 15 residues. The germline V and J ends were trimmed by 6 bases and 8 bases, with 19 bases remaining between them. Germline CDR1 reads MNHNY; CDR2 reads SVGAGI (reference sequence). The TCR was taken from a woman in her twenties or thirties in good health. The chain uses TRBV6-6 and TRBJ1-4; D remains ambiguous. What was sequenced was blood. The CDR3, as DNA: TGTGCCAGCAGAGCGGATACCTCTAAAGGAGAAAAACTGTTTTTT. Its translation: CASRADTSKGEKLFF.